This TCR beta chain comes out of a study of CD8 T cells in ankylosing spondylitis. Study-level results: A motif of 8 or 9 highly homologous TCR beta variants was seen as apparently characteristic of ankylosing spondylitis blood. Clones linked to disease, bearing a CD8+ phenotype, were relatively rare in peripheral blood.

MiXCR was run by TCRdb on the 5' RACE reads, yielding one entry per CDR3 protein. The sample lists some 840,000 distinct CDR3 sequences, approximately 10% occurring once. In this sample, this clonotype turned up a few times. Its specificity is unknown. The CDR3 covers 17 residues. Germline loops: CDR1 DFQATT, CDR2 SNEGSKA (reference sequence). The J gene is TRBJ2-1, the V gene TRBV20-1; TRBD2 matches at 16 bases. The material sequenced was blood, either unsorted or a sorted T cell fraction (not recorded which). The receptor was derived from a male donor with ankylosing spondylitis. CDR3 nucleotides: TGCAGCCCTAGGGGACTAGCGGGAGGGCCTGCCTACAATGAGCAGTTCTTC. Translating gives CSPRGLAGGPAYNEQFF.